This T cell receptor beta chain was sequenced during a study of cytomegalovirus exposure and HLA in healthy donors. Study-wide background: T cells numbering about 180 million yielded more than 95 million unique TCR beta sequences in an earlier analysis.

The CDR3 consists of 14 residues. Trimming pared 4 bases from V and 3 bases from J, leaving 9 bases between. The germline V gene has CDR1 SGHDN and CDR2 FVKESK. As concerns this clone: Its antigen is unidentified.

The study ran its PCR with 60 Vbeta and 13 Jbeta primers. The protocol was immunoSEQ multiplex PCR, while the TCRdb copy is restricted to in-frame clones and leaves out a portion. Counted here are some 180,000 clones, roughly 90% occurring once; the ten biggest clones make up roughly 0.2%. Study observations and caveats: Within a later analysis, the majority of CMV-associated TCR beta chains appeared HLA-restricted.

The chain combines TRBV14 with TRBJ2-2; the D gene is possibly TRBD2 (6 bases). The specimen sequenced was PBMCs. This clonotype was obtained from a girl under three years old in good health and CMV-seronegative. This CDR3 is CASSRLAHTGELFF. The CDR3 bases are TGTGCCAGCAGCCGCCTAGCGCACACCGGGGAGCTGTTTTTT.